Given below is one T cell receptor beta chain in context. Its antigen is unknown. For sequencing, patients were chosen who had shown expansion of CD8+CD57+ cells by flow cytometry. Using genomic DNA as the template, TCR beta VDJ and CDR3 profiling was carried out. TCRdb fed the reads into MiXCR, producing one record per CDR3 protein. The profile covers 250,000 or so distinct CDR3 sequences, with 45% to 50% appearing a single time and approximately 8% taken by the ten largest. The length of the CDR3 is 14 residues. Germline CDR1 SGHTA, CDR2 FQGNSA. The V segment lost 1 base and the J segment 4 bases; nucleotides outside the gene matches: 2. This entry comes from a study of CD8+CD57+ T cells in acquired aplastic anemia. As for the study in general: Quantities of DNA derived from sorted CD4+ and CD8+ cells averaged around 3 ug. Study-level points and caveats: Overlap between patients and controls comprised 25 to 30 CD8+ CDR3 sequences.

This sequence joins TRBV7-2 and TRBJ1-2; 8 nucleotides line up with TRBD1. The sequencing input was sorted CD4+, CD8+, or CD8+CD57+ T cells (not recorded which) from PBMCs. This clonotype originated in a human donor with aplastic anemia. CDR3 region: CASSLDRGTYGYTF. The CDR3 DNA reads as TGTGCCAGCAGCTTAGACAGGGGGACCTATGGCTACACCTTC.